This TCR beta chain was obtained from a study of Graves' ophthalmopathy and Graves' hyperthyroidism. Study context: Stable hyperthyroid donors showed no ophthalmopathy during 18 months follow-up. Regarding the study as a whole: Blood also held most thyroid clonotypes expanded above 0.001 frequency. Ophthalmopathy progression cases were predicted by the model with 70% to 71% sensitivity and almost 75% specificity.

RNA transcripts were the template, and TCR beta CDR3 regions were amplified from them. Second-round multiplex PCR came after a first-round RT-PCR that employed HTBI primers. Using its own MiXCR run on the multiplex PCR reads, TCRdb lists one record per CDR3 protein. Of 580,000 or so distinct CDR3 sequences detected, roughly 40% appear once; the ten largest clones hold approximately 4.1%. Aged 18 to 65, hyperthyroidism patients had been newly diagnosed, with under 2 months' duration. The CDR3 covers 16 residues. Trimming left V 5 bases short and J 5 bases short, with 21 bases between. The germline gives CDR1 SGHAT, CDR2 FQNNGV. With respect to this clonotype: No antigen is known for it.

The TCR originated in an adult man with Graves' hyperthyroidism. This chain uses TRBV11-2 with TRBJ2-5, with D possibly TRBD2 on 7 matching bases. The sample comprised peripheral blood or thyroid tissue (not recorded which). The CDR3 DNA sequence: TGTGCCAGCAGCCAAGGGGGGGGGAGTAGAACCGAGACCCAGTACTTC. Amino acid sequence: CASSQGGGSRTETQYF.